This paragraph covers one TCR beta chain sequence. The antigen remains unidentified. In germline, CDR1 is MGHRA, CDR2 YSYEKL. The CDR3 is 17 amino acids. Relapses following autologous stem cell transplantation were seen in all patients, with brentuximab vedotin exposure varying. Best response was recorded as complete response, partial response or progressive disease. The sample belongs to a study of PD-1 blockade in classical Hodgkin lymphoma. Study in general: Nivolumab was given intravenously to patients at 3 mg/kg every 2 weeks. Study conclusions and caveats: Complete responders matched newly diagnosed patients in baseline diversity.

TCRdb keeps only in-frame clones here, not all; method: immunoSEQ multiplex PCR. Of around 41,000 clones listed, over 65% are singletons. Specimen: peripheral blood mononuclear cells (PBMCs), collected before the second cycle of nivolumab. This clonotype was obtained from a human donor with classical Hodgkin lymphoma. This chain uses TRBV4-1 with TRBJ2-5, with 7 bases aligning to TRBD1. TRBJ2-7 matches the DNA end more closely, so the J call is doubtful. The CDR3 region has the DNA TGCGCCAGCAGCCAACTCCTTTTAATACAGGGGACGGGCGAGCAGTACTTC. Residues: CASSQLLLIQGTGEQYF.